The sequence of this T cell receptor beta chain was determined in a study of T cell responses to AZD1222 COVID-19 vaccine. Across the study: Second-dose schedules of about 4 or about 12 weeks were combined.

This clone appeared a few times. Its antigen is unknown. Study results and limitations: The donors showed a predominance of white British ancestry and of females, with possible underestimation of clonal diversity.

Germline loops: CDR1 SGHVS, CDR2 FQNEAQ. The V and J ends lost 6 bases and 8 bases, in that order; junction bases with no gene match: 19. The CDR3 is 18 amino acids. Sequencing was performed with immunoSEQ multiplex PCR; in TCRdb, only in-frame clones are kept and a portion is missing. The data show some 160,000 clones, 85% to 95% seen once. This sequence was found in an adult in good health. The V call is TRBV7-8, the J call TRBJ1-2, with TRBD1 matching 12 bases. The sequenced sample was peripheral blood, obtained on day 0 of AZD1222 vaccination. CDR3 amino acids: CASSQRNPSGTGGDGYTF. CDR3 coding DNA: TGTGCCAGCAGTCAACGGAACCCTTCCGGGACAGGGGGCGACGGCTACACCTTC.